These T cell receptor beta chains were read from a single sample in a study of cytomegalovirus exposure and HLA in healthy donors. TCRdb's table, derived via immunoSEQ multiplex PCR, lists solely in-frame clones and lacks some. The sample has 150,000 to 200,000 clones, around 84% seen once. Sequencing was done on a sample of PBMCs. The receptors here all came from a young woman in good health and CMV-seronegative. CDR3s include the opening cysteine and the closing phenylalanine or tryptophan. A D gene is named only where the DNA matches it firmly. Clone size appears in some rows only: once, few, many, or a class for an expanded clone.

clone_size | j_call | d_call | v_call | cdr3_nt | cdr3_aa
- | TRBJ2-1 | - | TRBV7-9 | TGTGCCAGCAGCTTAGTGACAGCGCTCTCCTACAATGAGCAGTTCTTC | CASSLVTALSYNEQFF
- | TRBJ2-2 | TRBD2 | TRBV2 | TGTGCCAGCAACCCTATAGCGGGAGTGTTGGCGGGGGAGCTGTTTTTT | CASNPIAGVLAGELFF
once | TRBJ1-5 | TRBD1 | TRBV28 | TGTGCCAGCAGCCCACCGGGACAGCTTCTCGATCAGCCCCAGCATTTT | CASSPPGQLLDQPQHF
- | TRBJ1-2 | - | TRBV29-1 | TGCAGCGTCGAGTTTGGGACTCCTCGGGATGGCTACACCTTC | CSVEFGTPRDGYTF
- | TRBJ1-4 | TRBD1 | TRBV6-5 | TGTGCCAGCAGTTACAGGGGGCTCTCTAATGAAAAACTGTTTTTT | CASSYRGLSNEKLFF
- | TRBJ1-2 | TRBD1 | TRBV6-5 | TGTGCCAGCAGACCAGGGGGGTCGGTTGGCTACACCTTC | CASRPGGSVGYTF
- | TRBJ2-7 | - | TRBV27 | TGTGCCAGCAGTCAGGGTACGACCTACGAGCAGTACTTC | CASSQGTTYEQYF
- | TRBJ1-1 | - | TRBV11-3 | TGTGCCAGCAGCTTAGGTCAGGGGAACATGAACACTGAAGCTTTCTTT | CASSLGQGNMNTEAFF
- | TRBJ1-5 | TRBD1 | TRBV5-5 | TGTGCCAGCAGCTTGGCAGACAGGGTCAAGCCCCAGCATTTT | CASSLADRVKPQHF
once | TRBJ1-2 | TRBD1 | TRBV11-2 | TGTGCCAGCAGCTTCGGACAGGGGGGCTACTATGGCTACACCTTC | CASSFGQGGYYGYTF
- | TRBJ1-2 | TRBD1 | TRBV18 | TGTGCCAGCTCAACGGGACAGGGGAGGATAGGAGGCTACACCTTC | CASSTGQGRIGGYTF
- | TRBJ2-3 | TRBD2 | TRBV27 | TGTGCCAGCAGTCCGACTTCAATACTAGCGGGAGGGCCGAGAGATACGCAGTATTTT | CASSPTSILAGGPRDTQYF
- | TRBJ2-3 | TRBD2 | TRBV30 | TGTGCCTGGAGCCCCGCCCCCGGACTAGCAGATACGCAGTATTTT | CAWSPAPGLADTQYF
- | TRBJ1-1 | - | TRBV5-5 | TGTGCCAGCAGCGACTACCTGAACACTGAAGCTTTCTTT | CASSDYLNTEAFF
- | TRBJ2-7 | - | TRBV27 | TGTGCCAGCAGTTTTGCCTCGGAGCGGAACGACGAGCAGTACTTC | CASSFASERNDEQYF
once | TRBJ1-3 | - | TRBV6-5 | TGTGCCAGCAGTTACTCGCGGGAACTGGCTGGAAACACCATATATTTT | CASSYSRELAGNTIYF
- | TRBJ2-7 | TRBD1 | TRBV28 | TGTGCCAGCCGAGCGGCCAGGGGGCTTTCACCCTACGAGCAGTACTTC | CASRAARGLSPYEQYF
- | TRBJ1-1 | - | TRBV19 | TGTGCCAGTACGACAGGTCCGAACACTGAAGCTTTCTTT | CASTTGPNTEAFF
few | TRBJ1-4 | - | TRBV15 | TGTGCCACCAGCACGGGCAGGGTCTCAACTAATGAAAAACTGTTTTTT | CATSTGRVSTNEKLFF
- | TRBJ2-5 | - | TRBV5-6 | TGTGCCAGCAGCTTGGCGTCAGGGATAGAGACCCAGTACTTC | CASSLASGIETQYF
few | TRBJ2-3 | - | TRBV7-9 | TGTGCCAGCAGCTTAGTGATTCTTGGAGCTAGCGTTTATGATACGCAGTATTTT | CASSLVILGASVYDTQYF
- | TRBJ1-1 | - | TRBV6-6 | TGTGCCAGCAGTTACTTGGACAAAGCAGACTTT | CASSYLDKADF
- | TRBJ2-7 | TRBD2 | TRBV4-3 | TGCGCCAGCAGCCAAGGTACCCAGCGGGACTCCTACGAGCAGTACTTC | CASSQGTQRDSYEQYF
- | TRBJ2-3 | - | TRBV28 | TGTGCCAGCAGTTTACCTGCGGCTTATCAAGATACGCAGTATTTT | CASSLPAAYQDTQYF
- | TRBJ2-3 | TRBD2 | TRBV5-8 | TGTGCCAGCAGCTTGGTAAGCGGGAGAACAGATACGCAGTATTTT | CASSLVSGRTDTQYF
- | TRBJ2-3 | - | TRBV2 | TGTGCCAGCATAGAGAGACCAGGGGGGTCCTTCACAGATACGCAGTATTTT | CASIERPGGSFTDTQYF
- | TRBJ1-2 | - | TRBV25-1 | TGTGCCAGCAGTAGCATGGTCGCGGGGTCGGGGAGAGGCTACACCTTC | CASSSMVAGSGRGYTF
- | TRBJ2-7 | - | TRBV10-3 | TGTGCCATCAGGCAAACCTACGAGCAGTACTTC | CAIRQTYEQYF
- | TRBJ2-7 | - | TRBV10-3 | TGTGCCATCAGTGACAACTCCTACGAGCAGTACTTC | CAISDNSYEQYF
- | TRBJ1-2 | TRBD1 | TRBV29-1 | TGCAGCGTTGCAGGGGGACAGGGGGGGAACTATGGCTACACCTTC | CSVAGGQGGNYGYTF
- | TRBJ2-3 | - | TRBV4-1 | TGCGCCAGCAGCCTGTTTTGGCGGAGCACAGATACGCAGTATTTT | CASSLFWRSTDTQYF
- | TRBJ2-2 | TRBD1 | TRBV10-2 | TGCGCCAGCAGTGAGAGACAGGGGAATACCGGGGAGCTGTTTTTT | CASSERQGNTGELFF
- | TRBJ1-2 | - | TRBV15 | TGTGCCACCAGCAGGAGGGCGGACTATGGCTACACCTTC | CATSRRADYGYTF
few | TRBJ2-3 | - | TRBV7-2 | TGTGCCAGCAGCTTATGGGCCACAGATACGCAGTATTTT | CASSLWATDTQYF
- | TRBJ2-7 | - | TRBV28 | TGTGCCAGCAAGGGCCTAAGAAGCGGCTCCTACGAGCAGTACTTC | CASKGLRSGSYEQYF
- | TRBJ2-1 | TRBD2 | TRBV9 | TGTGCCAGCAGCGTAGCTTTGGGAGCGGGAGGGCCCTACAATGAGCAGTTCTTC | CASSVALGAGGPYNEQFF
- | TRBJ2-7 | - | TRBV30 | TGTGCCTGGAGTGTTCGGTTCGGCGGGGCTTATTCCTACGAGCAGTACTTC | CAWSVRFGGAYSYEQYF
- | TRBJ2-7 | TRBD2 | TRBV28 | TGTGCCAGCAGTTTAGCGGGGGGGAGTTTGAGCGAGCAGTACTTC | CASSLAGGSLSEQYF
- | TRBJ1-2 | - | TRBV19 | TGTGCCAGTAGTAGGAGGAGTCTGGGGGCTTATGGCTACACCTTC | CASSRRSLGAYGYTF
- | TRBJ2-1 | TRBD2 | TRBV5-1 | TGCGCCAGCAGCCCCCAGACTAGCGGTTCCTACAATGAGCAGTTCTTC | CASSPQTSGSYNEQFF
- | TRBJ1-6 | TRBD1 | TRBV28 | TGTGCCAGCAGCACCGGGACAGGGGGACCGAATTCACCCCTCCACTTT | CASSTGTGGPNSPLHF